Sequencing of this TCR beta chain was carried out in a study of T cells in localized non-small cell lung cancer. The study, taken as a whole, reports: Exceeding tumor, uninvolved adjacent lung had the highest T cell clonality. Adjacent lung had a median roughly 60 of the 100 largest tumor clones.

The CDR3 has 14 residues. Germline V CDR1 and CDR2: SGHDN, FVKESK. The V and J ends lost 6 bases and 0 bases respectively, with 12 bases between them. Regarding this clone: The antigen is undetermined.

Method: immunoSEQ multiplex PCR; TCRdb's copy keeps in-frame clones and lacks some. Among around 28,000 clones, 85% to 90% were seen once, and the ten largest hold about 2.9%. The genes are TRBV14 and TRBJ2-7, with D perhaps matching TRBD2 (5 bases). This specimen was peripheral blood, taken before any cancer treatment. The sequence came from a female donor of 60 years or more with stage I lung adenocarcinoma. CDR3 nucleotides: TGTGCCAGCAGTTTCTCCGGGGTCTCCTACGAGCAGTACTTC. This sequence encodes CASSFSGVSYEQYF.